The T cell receptor beta chain described here comes from a study of T cells after yellow fever vaccination. Study-level background: Fractions containing few cells were prepared with SMART-Seq v4 Ultra Low Input.

Many counts were recorded for this clonotype. The CDR3 runs 16 residues. With 5 bases clipped from V and 5 bases from J, the junction kept 8 bases outside the gene matches. From germline, CDR1 is SEHNR and CDR2 FQNEAQ (reference sequence). TCRdb reprocessed the 5' RACE reads via MiXCR and lists one record per CDR3 protein. The top ten hold 30% to 45% of the sample, which has tens of thousands of distinct CDR3 sequences, about 7.8% seen once. This sequence was found in a man aged 25 to 40 who received the YFV17D yellow fever vaccine. The material sequenced was CD8+ T cells sorted from PBMCs, taken 15 days after the yellow fever booster vaccination. The chain recombines TRBV7-9 with TRBJ2-1, with 11 positions matching TRBD2. CDR3 protein: CASSALPGLADNEQFF. CDR3 sequence (DNA): TGTGCCAGCAGCGCCCTACCGGGACTAGCGGACAATGAGCAGTTCTTC.